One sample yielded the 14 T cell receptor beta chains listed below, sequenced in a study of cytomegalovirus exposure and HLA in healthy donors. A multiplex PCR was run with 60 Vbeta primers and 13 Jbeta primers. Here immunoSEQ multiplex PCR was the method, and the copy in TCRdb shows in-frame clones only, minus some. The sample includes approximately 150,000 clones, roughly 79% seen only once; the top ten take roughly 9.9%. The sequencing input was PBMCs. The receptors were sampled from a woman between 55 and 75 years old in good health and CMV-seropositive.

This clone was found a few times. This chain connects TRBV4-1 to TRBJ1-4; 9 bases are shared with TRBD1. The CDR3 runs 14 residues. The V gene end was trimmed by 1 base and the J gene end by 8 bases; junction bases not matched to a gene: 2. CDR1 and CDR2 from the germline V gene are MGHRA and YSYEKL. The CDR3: CASSQGGQGEKLFF. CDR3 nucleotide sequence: TGCGCCAGCAGCCAAGGGGGACAGGGAGAAAAACTGTTTTTT.

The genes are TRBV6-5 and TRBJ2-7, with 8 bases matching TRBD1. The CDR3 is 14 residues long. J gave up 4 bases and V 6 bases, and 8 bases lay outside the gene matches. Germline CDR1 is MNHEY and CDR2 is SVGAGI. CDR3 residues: CASSRGDRLYEQYF. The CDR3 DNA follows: TGTGCCAGCAGCCGAGGGGACAGGTTATACGAGCAGTACTTC.

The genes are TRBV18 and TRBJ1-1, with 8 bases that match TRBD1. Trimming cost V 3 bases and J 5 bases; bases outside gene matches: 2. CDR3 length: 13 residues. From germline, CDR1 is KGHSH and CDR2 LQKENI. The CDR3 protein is CASSPRQGTEAFF. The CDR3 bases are TGTGCCAGCTCACCGAGACAGGGGACTGAAGCTTTCTTT.

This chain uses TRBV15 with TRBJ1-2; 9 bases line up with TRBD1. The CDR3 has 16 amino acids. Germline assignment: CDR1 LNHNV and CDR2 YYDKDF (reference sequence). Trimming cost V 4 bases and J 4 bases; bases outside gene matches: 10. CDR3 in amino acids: CATSMTIQGAGYGYTF. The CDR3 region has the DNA TGTGCCACCAGCATGACAATACAGGGGGCCGGCTATGGCTACACCTTC.

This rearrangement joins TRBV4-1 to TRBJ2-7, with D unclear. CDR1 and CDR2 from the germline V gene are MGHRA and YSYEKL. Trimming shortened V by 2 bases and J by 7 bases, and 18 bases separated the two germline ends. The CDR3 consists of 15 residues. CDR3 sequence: CASSQQAAPEREQYF. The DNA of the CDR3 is TGCGCCAGCAGCCAACAGGCAGCCCCCGAGAGAGAGCAGTACTTC.

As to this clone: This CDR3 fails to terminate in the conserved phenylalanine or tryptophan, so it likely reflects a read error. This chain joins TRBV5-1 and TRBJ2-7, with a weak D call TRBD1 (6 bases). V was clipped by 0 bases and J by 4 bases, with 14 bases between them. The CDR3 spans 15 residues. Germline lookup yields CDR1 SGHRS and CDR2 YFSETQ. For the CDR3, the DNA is TGCGCCAGCAGCTTGGCTTCGCAGGGGATGTACGAGCAGTACCTC. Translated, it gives CASSLASQGMYEQYL.

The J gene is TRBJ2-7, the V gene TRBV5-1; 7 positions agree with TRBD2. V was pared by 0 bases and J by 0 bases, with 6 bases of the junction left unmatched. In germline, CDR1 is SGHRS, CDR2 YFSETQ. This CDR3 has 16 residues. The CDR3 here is CASSLGGGGSSYEQYF. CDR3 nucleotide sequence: TGCGCCAGCAGCTTGGGGGGGGGTGGAAGCTCCTACGAGCAGTACTTC.

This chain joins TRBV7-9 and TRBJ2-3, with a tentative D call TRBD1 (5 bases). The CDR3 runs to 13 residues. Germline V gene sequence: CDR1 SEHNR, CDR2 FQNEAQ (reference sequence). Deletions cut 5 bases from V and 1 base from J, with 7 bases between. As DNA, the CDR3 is TGTGCCAGCAGCCTACAGGGCACAGATACGCAGTATTTT. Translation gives CASSLQGTDTQYF.

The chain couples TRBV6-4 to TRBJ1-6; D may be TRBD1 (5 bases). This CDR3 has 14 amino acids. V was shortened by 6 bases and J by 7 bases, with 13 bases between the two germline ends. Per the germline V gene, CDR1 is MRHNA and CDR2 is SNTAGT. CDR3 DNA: TGTGCCAGCAGCGAGGGACTCCCGAATTCACCCCTCCACTTT. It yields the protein CASSEGLPNSPLHF.

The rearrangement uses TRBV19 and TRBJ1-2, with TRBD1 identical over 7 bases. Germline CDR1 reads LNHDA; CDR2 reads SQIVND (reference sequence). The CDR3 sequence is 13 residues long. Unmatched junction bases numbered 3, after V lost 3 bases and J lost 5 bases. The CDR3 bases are TGTGCCAGTAGTATCGGGACAGCTTATGGCTACACCTTC. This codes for CASSIGTAYGYTF. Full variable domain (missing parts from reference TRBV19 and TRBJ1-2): DGGITQSPKYLFRKEGQNVTLSCEQNLNHDAMYWYRQDPGQGLRLIYYSQIVNDFQKGDIAEGYSVSREKKESFPLTVTSAQKNPTAFYLCASSIGTAYGYTFGSGTRLTVV.

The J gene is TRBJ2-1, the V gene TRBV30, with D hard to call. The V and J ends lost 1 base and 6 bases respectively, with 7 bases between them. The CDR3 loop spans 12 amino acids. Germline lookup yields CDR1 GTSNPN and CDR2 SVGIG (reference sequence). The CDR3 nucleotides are TGTGCCTGGAGTGCCTCCGGCAATGAGCAGTTCTTC. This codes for CAWSASGNEQFF.

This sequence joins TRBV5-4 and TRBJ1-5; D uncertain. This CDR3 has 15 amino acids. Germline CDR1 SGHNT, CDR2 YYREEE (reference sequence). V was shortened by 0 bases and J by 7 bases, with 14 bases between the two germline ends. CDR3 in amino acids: CASSLGPGLSQPQHF. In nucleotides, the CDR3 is TGTGCCAGCAGCTTGGGCCCCGGCCTTAGCCAGCCCCAGCATTTT. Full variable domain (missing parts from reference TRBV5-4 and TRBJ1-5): ETGVTQSPTHLIKTRGQQVTLRCSSQSGHNTVSWYQQALGQGPQFIFQYYREEENGRGNFPPRFSGLQFPNYSSELNVNALELDDSALYLCASSLGPGLSQPQHFGDGTRLSIL.

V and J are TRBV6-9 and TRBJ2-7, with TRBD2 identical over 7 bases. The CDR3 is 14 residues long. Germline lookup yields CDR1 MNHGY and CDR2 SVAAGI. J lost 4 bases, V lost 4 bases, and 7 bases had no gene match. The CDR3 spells CASSSGGVGYEQYF. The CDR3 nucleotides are TGTGCCAGCAGTTCGGGAGGCGTGGGGTACGAGCAGTACTTC.

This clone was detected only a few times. The DNA of the CDR3 is TGTGCCAGCAGTGACTCGAGACTAGCGGGAGCAGATACGCAGTATTTT. It translates to CASSDSRLAGADTQYF. The chain employs TRBV6-4 and TRBJ2-3; 12 bases map to TRBD2. Trimming cost V 0 bases and J 4 bases; bases outside gene matches: 2. Germline CDR1 is MRHNA and CDR2 is SNTAGT. The CDR3 is 16 amino acids.